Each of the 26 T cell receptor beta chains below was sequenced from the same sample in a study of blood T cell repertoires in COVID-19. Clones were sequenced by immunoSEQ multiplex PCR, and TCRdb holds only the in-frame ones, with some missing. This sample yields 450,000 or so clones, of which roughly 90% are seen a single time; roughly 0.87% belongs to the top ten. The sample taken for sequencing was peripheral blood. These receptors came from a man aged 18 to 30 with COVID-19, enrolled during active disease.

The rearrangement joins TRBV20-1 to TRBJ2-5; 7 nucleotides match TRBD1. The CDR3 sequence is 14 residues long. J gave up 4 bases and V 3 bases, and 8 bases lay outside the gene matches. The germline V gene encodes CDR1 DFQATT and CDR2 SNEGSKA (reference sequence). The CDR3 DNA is TGCAGTGCTAGTAAGGGGGCGGAAGGAGAGACCCAGTACTTC. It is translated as CSASKGAEGETQYF.

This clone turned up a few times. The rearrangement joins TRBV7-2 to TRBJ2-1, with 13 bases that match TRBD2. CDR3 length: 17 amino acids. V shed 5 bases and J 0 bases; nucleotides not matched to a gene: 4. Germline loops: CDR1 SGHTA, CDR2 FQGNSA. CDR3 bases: TGTGCCAGCAGCCCACTAGCGGGGGGGCCCTCCTACAATGAGCAGTTCTTC. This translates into CASSPLAGGPSYNEQFF.

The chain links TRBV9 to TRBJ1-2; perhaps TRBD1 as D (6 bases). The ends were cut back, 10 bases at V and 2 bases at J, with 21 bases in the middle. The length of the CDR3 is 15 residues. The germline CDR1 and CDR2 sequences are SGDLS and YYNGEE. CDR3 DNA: TGTGCCGGATTGAAACGACAGGCGATCAACTATGGCTACACCTTC. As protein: CAGLKRQAINYGYTF.

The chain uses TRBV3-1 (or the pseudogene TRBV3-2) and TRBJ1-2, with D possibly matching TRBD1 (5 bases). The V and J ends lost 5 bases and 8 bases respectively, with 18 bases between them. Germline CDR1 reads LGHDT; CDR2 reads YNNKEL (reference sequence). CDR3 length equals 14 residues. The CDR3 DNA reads TGTGCCAGCAGCTTCCCGGGACGGGGGAGAGGCTACACCTTC. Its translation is CASSFPGRGRGYTF.

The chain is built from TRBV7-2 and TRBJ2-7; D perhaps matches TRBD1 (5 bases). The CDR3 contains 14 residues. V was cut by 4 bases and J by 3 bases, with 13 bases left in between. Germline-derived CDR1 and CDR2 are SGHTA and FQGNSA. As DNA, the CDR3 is TGTGCCAGCAGCTGGGGCGGAGCAGACTACGAGCAGTACTTC. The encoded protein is CASSWGGADYEQYF.

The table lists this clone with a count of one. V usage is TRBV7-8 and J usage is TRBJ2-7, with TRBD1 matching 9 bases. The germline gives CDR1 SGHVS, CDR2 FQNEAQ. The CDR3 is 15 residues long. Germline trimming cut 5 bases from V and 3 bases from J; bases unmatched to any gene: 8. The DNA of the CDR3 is TGTGCCAGCAGCACCGGCGGGACAGGGTACTACGAGCAGTACTTC. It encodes CASSTGGTGYYEQYF.

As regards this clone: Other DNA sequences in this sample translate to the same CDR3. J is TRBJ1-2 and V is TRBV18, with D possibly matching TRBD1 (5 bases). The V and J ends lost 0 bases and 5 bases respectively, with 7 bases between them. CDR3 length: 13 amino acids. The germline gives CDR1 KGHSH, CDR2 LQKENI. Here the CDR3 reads CASSPPTDYGYTF. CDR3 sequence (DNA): TGTGCCAGCTCACCACCGACAGATTATGGCTACACCTTC.

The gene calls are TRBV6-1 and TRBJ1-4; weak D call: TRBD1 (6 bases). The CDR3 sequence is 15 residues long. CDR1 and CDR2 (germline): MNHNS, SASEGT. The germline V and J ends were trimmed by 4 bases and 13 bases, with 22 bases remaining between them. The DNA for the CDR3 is TGTGCCAGCAGTGGAGCCTTGGGGCAGGGGTTCGGACTGTTTTTT. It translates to CASSGALGQGFGLFF.

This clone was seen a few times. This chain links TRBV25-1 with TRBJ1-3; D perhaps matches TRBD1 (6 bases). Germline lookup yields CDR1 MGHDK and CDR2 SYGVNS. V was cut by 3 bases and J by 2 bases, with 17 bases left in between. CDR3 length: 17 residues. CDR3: CASSDLGAEGAGNTIYF. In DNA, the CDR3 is TGTGCCAGCAGTGATCTGGGGGCGGAAGGCGCTGGAAACACCATATATTTT.

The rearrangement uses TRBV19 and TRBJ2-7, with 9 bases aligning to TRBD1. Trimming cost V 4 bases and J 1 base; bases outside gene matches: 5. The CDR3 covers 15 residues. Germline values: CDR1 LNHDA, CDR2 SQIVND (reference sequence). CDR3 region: CASSKGQGTSYEQYF. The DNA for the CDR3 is TGTGCCAGTAGTAAAGGACAGGGGACATCCTACGAGCAGTACTTC.

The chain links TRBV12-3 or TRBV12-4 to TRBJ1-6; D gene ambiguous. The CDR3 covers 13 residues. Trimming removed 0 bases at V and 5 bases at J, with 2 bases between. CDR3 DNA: TGTGCCAGCAGTTTAGCTAATAATTCACCCCTCCACTTT. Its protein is CASSLANNSPLHF.

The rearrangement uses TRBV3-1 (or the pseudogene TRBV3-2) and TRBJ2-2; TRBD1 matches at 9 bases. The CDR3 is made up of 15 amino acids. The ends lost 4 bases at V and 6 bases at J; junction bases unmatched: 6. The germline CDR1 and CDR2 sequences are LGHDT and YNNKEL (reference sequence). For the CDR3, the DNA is TGTGCCAGCAGCCCGGGACAGGGAAGGTCCGGGGAGCTGTTTTTT. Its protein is CASSPGQGRSGELFF.

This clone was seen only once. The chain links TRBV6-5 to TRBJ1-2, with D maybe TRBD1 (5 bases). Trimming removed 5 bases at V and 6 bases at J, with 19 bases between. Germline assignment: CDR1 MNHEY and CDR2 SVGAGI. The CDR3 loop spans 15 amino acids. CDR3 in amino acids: CASSPILGGAHGYTF. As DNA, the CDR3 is TGTGCCAGCAGTCCCATCCTGGGAGGGGCACATGGCTACACCTTC.

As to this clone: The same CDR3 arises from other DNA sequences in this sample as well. Written as DNA, the CDR3 is TGTGCCAGCAGTGATCAGGGGGGAAACACTGAAGCTTTCTTT. It translates to CASSDQGGNTEAFF. The chain links TRBV6-1 to TRBJ1-1; TRBD1 matches at 7 bases. CDR3 length: 14 residues. Trimming took 3 bases from V and 2 from J; bases not matched to a gene: 3. From germline, CDR1 is MNHNS and CDR2 SASEGT.

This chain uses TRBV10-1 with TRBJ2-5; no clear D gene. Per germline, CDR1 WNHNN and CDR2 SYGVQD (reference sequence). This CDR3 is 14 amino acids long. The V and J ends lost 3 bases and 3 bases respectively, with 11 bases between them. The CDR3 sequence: CASSDGYRKETQYF. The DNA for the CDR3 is TGCGCCAGCAGTGACGGGTACCGTAAAGAGACCCAGTACTTC.

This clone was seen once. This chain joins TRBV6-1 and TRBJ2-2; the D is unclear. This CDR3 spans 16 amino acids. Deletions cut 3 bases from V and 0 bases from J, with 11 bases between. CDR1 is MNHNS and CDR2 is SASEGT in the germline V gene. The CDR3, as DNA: TGTGCCAGCAGTGAGGTCGGCGGCGCGAACACCGGGGAGCTGTTTTTT. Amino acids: CASSEVGGANTGELFF.

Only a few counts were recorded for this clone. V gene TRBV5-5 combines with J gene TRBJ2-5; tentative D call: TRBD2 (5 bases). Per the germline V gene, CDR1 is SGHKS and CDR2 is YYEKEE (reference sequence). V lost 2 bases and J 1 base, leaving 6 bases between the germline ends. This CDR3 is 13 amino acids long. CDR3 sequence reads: CASSFSGQETQYF. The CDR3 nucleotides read TGTGCCAGCAGCTTCAGCGGCCAAGAGACCCAGTACTTC. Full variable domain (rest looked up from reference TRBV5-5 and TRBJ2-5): DAGVTQSPTHLIKTRGQQVTLRCSPISGHKSVSWYQQVLGQGPQFIFQYYEKEERGRGNFPDRFSARQFPNYSSELNVNALLLGDSALYLCASSFSGQETQYFGPGTRLLVL.

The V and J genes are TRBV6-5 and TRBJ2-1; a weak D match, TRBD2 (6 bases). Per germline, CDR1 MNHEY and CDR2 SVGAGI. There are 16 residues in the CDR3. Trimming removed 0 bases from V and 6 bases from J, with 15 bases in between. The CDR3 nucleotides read TGTGCCAGCAGTTACTCGACGGGACTTCTTTTCAATGAGCAGTTCTTC. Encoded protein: CASSYSTGLLFNEQFF.

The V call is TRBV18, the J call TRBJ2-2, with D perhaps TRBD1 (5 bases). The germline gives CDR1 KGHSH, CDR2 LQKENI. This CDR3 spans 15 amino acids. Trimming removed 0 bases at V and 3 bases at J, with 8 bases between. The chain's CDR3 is CASSPPLGDTGELFF. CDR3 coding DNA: TGTGCCAGCTCACCACCTCTAGGGGACACCGGGGAGCTGTTTTTT.

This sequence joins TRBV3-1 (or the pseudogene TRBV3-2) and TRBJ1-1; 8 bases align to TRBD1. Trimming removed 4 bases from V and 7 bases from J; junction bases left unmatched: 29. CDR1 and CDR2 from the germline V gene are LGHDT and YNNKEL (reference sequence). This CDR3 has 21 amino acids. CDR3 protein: CASSPLNTRTGKGTTAYEAFF. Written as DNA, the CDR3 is TGTGCCAGCAGCCCGCTAAACACCAGGACAGGGAAGGGAACCACCGCCTATGAAGCTTTCTTT.

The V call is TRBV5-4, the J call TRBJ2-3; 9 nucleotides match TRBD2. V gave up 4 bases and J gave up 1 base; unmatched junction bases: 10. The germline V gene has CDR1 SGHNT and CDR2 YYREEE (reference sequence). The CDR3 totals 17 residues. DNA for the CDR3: TGTGCCAGCAGCCCCGGCGGGGAGCGGGGGGGCACAGATACGCAGTATTTT. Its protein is CASSPGGERGGTDTQYF.

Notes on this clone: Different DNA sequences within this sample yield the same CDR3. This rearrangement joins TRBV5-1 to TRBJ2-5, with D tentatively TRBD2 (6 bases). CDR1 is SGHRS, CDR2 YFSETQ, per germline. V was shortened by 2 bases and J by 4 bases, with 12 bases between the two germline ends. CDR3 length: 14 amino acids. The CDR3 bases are TGCGCCAGCAGCTTAGGCCAGGGAGGAGAGACCCAGTACTTC. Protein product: CASSLGQGGETQYF.

The DNA of the CDR3 is TGTGCCACCAGTGATCCCAGACTATTCAATGAGCAGTTCTTC. Its translation is CATSDPRLFNEQFF. This chain connects TRBV24-1 to TRBJ2-1; tentative D call: TRBD2 (5 bases). Trimming took 3 bases from V and 6 from J, leaving 11 bases between them. Germline V lookup: CDR1 KGHDR, CDR2 SFDVKD. The CDR3 is 14 residues long.

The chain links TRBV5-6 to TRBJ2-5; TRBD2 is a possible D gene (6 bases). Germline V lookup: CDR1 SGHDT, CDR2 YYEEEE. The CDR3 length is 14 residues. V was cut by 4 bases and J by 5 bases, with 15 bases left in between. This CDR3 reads CASSPSGGGETQYF. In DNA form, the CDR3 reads TGTGCCAGCAGCCCTTCGGGTGGGGGGGAGACCCAGTACTTC.

CDR3 sequence reads: CACDRDPGNTIYF. The CDR3 nucleotides are TGTGCCTGCGACAGGGACCCTGGAAACACCATATATTTT. The chain employs TRBV30 and TRBJ1-3, with 7 bases lining up with TRBD1. This CDR3 comprises 13 residues. Unmatched junction bases numbered 4, after V lost 6 bases and J lost 2 bases. Germline V gives CDR1 GTSNPN, CDR2 SVGIG (reference sequence).

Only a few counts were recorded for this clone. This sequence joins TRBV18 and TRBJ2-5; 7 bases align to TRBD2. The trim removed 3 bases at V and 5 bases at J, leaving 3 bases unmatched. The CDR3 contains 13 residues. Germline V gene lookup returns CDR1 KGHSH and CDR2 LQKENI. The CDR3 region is CASSPPGRETQYF. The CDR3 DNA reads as TGTGCCAGCTCACCGCCCGGGAGGGAGACCCAGTACTTC.